This TCR beta chain appears in the sequencing data of a study of blood T cells in healthy people across ages. Ranging in age from roughly 6 to 90, the donors were healthy Caucasian individuals from Russia. It was roughly 10 milliliters of peripheral blood that were drawn from each donor. The authors ran a second PCR of about 7 to 11 cycles using a sample-barcoded 5' primer and a J-beta primer mix. Each cDNA molecule carried a tag from a template-switch adaptor that contained 12 random nucleotides. TCRdb processed the 5' RACE reads anew with MiXCR; each CDR3 protein has one entry. The table records 600,000 to 850,000 distinct CDR3 sequences, roughly 41% of them present only once. This clonotype showed up just once. What it binds is unknown. Study results and caveats: Correlation between TCR beta diversity and naive T cell percentage was strong.

Sequencing used blood. This clonotype was obtained from a woman in her sixties or seventies in good health.

CDR3 DNA sequence: TGTGCCAGCAGTTACCAATCGGGGAGCTGTGGCTACACCTTC. As protein: CASSYQSGSCGYTF. The chain has TRBV6-2 or TRBV6-3 and TRBJ1-2; D remains unclear. Germline V lookup: CDR1 MNHEY, CDR2 SVGEGT. The CDR3 runs 14 residues. Trimming took 2 bases from V and 7 from J, leaving 14 bases between them.